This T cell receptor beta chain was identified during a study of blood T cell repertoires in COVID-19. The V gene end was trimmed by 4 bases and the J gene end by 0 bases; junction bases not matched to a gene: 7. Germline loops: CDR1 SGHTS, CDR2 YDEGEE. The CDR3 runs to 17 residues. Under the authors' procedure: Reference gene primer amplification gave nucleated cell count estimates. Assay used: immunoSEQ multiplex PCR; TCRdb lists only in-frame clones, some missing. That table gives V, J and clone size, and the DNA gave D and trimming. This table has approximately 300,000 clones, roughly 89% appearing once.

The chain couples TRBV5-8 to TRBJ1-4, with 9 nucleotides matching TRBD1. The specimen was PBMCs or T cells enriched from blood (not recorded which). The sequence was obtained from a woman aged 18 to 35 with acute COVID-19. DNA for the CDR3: TGTGCCAGCAGCCGAAAAACAGGGGGCGCAACTAATGAAAAACTGTTTTTT. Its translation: CASSRKTGGATNEKLFF.